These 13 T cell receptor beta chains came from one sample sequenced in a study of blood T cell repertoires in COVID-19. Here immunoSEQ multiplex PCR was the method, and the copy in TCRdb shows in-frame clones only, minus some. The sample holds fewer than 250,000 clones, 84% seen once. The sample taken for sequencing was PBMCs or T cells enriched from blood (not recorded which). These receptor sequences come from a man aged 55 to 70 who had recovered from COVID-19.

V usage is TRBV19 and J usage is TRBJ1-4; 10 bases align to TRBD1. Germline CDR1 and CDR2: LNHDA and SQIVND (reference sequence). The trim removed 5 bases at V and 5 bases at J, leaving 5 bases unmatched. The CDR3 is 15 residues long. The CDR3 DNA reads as TGTGCCAGTAGTGGGACAGGGGAGGGAAATGAAAAACTGTTTTTT. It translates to CASSGTGEGNEKLFF.

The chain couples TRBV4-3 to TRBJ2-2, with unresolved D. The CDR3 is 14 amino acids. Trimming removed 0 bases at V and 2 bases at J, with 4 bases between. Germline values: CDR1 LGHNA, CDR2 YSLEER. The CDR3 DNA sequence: TGCGCCAGCAGCCAAGACATCAACACCGGGGAGCTGTTTTTT. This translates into CASSQDINTGELFF.

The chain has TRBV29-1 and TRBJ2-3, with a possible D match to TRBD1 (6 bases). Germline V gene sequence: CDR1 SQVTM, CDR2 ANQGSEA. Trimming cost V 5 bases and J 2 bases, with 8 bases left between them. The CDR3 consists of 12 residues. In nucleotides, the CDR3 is TGCAGCGTTACAGGGACCACAGATACGCAGTATTTT. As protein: CSVTGTTDTQYF.

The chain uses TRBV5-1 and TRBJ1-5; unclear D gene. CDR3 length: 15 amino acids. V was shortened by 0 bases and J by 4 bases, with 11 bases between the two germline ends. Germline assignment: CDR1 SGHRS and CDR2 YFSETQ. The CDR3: CASSLGGLGNQPQHF. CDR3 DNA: TGCGCCAGCAGCTTGGGAGGGCTAGGGAATCAGCCCCAGCATTTT.

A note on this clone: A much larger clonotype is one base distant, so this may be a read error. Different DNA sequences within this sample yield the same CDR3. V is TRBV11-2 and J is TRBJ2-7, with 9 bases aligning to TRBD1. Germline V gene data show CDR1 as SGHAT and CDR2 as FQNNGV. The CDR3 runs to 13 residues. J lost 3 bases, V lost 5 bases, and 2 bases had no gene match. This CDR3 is CASSRDRDYEQYF. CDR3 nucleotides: TGTGCCAGCAGCCGGGACAGGGACTACGAGCAGTACTTC.

CDR3 DNA: TGTGCCACCAGCCGGGGAGCGGGGGGGTCTGAGCAGTTCTTC. It yields the protein CATSRGAGGSEQFF. V is TRBV15 and J is TRBJ2-1; 10 bases line up with TRBD2. Germline V gives CDR1 LNHNV, CDR2 YYDKDF (reference sequence). The CDR3 consists of 14 residues. The V gene end was trimmed by 5 bases and the J gene end by 9 bases; junction bases not matched to a gene: 7.

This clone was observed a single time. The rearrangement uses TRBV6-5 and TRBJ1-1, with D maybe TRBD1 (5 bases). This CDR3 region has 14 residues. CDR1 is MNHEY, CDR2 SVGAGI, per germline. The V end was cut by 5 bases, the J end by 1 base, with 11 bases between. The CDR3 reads CASSTTVRNTEAFF. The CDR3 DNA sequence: TGTGCCAGCAGTACGACAGTGCGGAACACTGAAGCTTTCTTT.

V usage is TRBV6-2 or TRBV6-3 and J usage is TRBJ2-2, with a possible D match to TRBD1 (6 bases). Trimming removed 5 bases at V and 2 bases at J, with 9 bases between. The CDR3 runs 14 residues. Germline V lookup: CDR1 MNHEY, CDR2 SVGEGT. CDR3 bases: TGTGCCAGCAGTCCACAGGGAAACACCGGGGAGCTGTTTTTT. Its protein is CASSPQGNTGELFF.

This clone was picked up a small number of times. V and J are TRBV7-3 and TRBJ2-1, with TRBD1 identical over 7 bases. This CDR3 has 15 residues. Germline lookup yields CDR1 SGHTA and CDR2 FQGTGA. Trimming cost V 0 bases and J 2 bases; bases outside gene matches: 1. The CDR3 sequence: CASSLTRGPYNEQFF. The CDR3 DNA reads TGTGCCAGCAGCTTAACGAGGGGGCCCTACAATGAGCAGTTCTTC.

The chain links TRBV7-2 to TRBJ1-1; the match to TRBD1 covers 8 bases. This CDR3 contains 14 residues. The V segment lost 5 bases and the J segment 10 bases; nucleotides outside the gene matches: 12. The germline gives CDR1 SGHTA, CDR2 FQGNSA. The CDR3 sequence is CASSPRTGRLGAFF. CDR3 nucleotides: TGTGCCAGCAGCCCAAGGACAGGGAGACTCGGAGCTTTCTTT.

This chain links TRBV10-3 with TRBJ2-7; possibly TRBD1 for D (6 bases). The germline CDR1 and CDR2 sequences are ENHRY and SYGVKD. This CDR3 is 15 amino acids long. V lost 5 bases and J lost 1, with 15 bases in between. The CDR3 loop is CAISKGTRSSYEQYF. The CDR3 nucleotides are TGTGCCATCAGTAAAGGGACACGATCATCCTACGAGCAGTACTTC.

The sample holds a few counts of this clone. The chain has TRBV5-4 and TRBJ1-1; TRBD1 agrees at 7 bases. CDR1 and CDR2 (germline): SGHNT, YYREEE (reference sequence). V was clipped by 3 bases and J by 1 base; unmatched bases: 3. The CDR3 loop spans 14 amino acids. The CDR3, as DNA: TGTGCCAGCAGCTGGGGACAGACGAACACTGAAGCTTTCTTT. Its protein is CASSWGQTNTEAFF.

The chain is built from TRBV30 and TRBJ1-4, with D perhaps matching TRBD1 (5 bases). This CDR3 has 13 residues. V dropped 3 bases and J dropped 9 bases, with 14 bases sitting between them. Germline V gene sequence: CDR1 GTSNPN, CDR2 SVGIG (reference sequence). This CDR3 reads CAWSPGGGKKLFF. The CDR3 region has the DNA TGTGCCTGGAGCCCCGGGGGAGGGAAAAAACTGTTTTTT.